This T cell receptor beta chain is from a study of cytomegalovirus exposure and HLA in healthy donors. Trimming took 4 bases from V and 6 from J; bases not matched to a gene: 5. CDR3 size: 14 residues. CDR1 is SGHVS and CDR2 is FQNEAQ in the germline V gene. PCR used 60 Vbeta primers and 13 Jbeta primers. Some clones are missing from TCRdb's copy, which holds only in-frame ones; the method was immunoSEQ multiplex PCR. Of 140,000 or so clones in the sample, roughly four fifths were seen once. Study results and limitations: A later analysis appeared to link common viral pathogens to several of the most significant clusters. A later analysis showed TCR association rates differing by HLA locus, peaking at DRB1 and lowest at HLA-C.

A remark on this clone: Its antigen remains unidentified.

The genes are TRBV7-8 and TRBJ1-2, with 10 bases lining up with TRBD1. Sequences were obtained from PBMCs. This receptor was identified in a male donor in good health and CMV-seronegative. CDR3 coding DNA: TGTGCCAGCAGCTGGGGACAGGGGCGGGATGGCTACACCTTC. Translating gives CASSWGQGRDGYTF.